Detailed here is one TCR beta chain. Its target is unknown. This specimen belongs to a study of Ad26.COV2.S vaccination and SARS-CoV-2 variants. Trimming shortened V by 0 bases and J by 0 bases, and 14 bases separated the two germline ends. Per germline, CDR1 LGHNA and CDR2 YSLEER. This CDR3 region has 17 residues. The treatment is: 15 to 20 received Ad26.COV2.S at low or high dose, single or two shots; about 5 received placebo; per-sample allocation not given. Day 63 after the first injection of vaccine or placebo was the sampling time. Study conclusions and caveats: Total T cell responses, in the TCR breadth and depth analyses, may have been underestimated. Recipients given vaccine exceeded placebo recipients in spike-specific TCR breadth.

The table came from immunoSEQ multiplex PCR; TCRdb's copy has only in-frame clones and leaves some out. The table has around 450,000 clones, approximately 92% seen once. Sequencing used peripheral blood, obtained in a trial of Ad26.COV2.S vaccine versus placebo. This receptor was taken from a person aged 18-65 years who received the Ad26.COV2.S COVID-19 vaccine or a placebo. The rearrangement links TRBV4-3 to TRBJ1-1; D may be TRBD1 (5 bases). The CDR3 DNA reads TGCGCCAGCAGCCAAGATTTGAGGGGAGGGATGAACACTGAAGCTTTCTTT. Translating it yields CASSQDLRGGMNTEAFF.